The clone carrying this T cell receptor beta chain was observed a single time. The data derive from a study of blood T cell repertoires in COVID-19. Study-wide background: Sites in the United States, Italy and Spain provided acute and convalescent COVID-19 samples. Sample material is recorded as cDNA or gDNA derived from T cells, B-cell-depleted T cells, or PBMCs.

CDR1 and CDR2 from the germline V gene are LGHDT and YNNKEL (reference sequence). CDR3 length: 15 amino acids. Trimming took off 1 base at V and 9 bases at J, with 13 bases between the two ends. In the original analysis: For nucleated cells, counts were estimated from reference gene primer amplification. The method was immunoSEQ multiplex PCR; TCRdb's version includes in-frame clones alone and lacks a portion of them. Clonal size and the V and J genes are those of that table, whereas D and trimming came from the DNA. The table records hundreds of thousands of clones, about three quarters of them present only once.

The sequence came from a woman at least 80 years old with acute or convalescent COVID-19. Sequencing input: peripheral blood. The chain carries TRBV3-1 (or the pseudogene TRBV3-2) and TRBJ1-6, with D unclear. The CDR3 DNA sequence: TGTGCCAGCAGCCAAGTATGGGGAGGTGGTTCACCCCTCCACTTT. It is translated as CASSQVWGGGSPLHF.